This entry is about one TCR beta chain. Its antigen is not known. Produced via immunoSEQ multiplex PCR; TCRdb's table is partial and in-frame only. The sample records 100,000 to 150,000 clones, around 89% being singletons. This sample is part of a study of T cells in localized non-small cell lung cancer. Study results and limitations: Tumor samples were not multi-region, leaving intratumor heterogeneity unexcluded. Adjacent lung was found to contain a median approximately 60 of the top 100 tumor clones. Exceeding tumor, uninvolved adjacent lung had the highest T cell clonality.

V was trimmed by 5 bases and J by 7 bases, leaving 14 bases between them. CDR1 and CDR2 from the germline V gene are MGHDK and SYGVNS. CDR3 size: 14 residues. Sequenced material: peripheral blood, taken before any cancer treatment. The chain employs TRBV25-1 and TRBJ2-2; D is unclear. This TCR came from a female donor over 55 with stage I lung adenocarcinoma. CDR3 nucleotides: TGTGCCAGCAGTCCAAATTTAGTTAGCGGGGAGCTGTTTTTT. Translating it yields CASSPNLVSGELFF.